The 2 T cell receptor beta chains listed next were all sequenced from one sample in a study of blood T cell repertoires in COVID-19. Assay: immunoSEQ multiplex PCR; the TCRdb copy retains only in-frame clones and omits some. This table holds about 200,000 clones, more than 65% found once. The sample taken for sequencing was peripheral blood. These TCRs come from a woman aged 80 or older with acute or convalescent COVID-19.

The CDR3, as DNA: TGCGCCAGCAGTCGGGAGCGCTCCTACAATGAGCAGTTCTTC. This gives the protein CASSRERSYNEQFF. The gene calls are TRBV10-1 and TRBJ2-1; possibly TRBD2 for D (6 bases). V shed 5 bases and J shed 0 bases, with 8 bases lying between them. The germline V gene encodes CDR1 WNHNN and CDR2 SYGVQD (reference sequence). The CDR3 sequence is 14 residues long.

The chain joins TRBV19 to TRBJ1-3; 8 nucleotides line up with TRBD1. Trimming removed 5 bases from V and 7 bases from J; junction bases left unmatched: 7. The CDR3 runs 14 residues. Germline loops: CDR1 LNHDA, CDR2 SQIVND (reference sequence). CDR3 in DNA: TGTGCCAGTAGTCTTCAATCAGGGGGCAACACCATATATTTT. This gives the protein CASSLQSGGNTIYF.